One sample yielded the 23 T cell receptor beta chains listed below, sequenced in a study of T cells in Graves' hyperthyroidism and ophthalmopathy. The source material, RNA transcripts, was used to amplify TCR beta CDR3 regions. The TCR CDR3 was amplified in a first-round RT-PCR using the HTBI primer set. TCRdb fed the multiplex PCR reads into MiXCR, producing one record per CDR3 protein. This repertoire shows 490,000 or so distinct CDR3 sequences, around 15% found once; its top ten account for 25% to 30%. The sequencing sample was made of blood. The receptor source for this set is a young woman with Graves' ophthalmopathy.

In this sample, this clonotype turned up a few times. The genes are TRBV28 and TRBJ1-2; D not resolved. Trimming removed 5 bases from V and 8 bases from J, with 12 bases in between. This CDR3 comprises 12 residues. Germline V lookup: CDR1 MDHEN, CDR2 SYDVKM. The CDR3 region is CASSPPGRGYTF. The CDR3 coding sequence is TGTGCCAGCAGTCCACCTGGTCGGGGCTACACCTTC.

This clonotype turned up a few times. The chain has TRBV7-9 and TRBJ2-3, with 10 nucleotides matching TRBD2. The V gene's germline CDR1 is SEHNR and CDR2 FQNEAQ (reference sequence). The CDR3 contains 14 residues. After removal of 5 bases from V and 5 bases from J, the junction contained 4 bases not matched to a gene. Written as DNA, the CDR3 is TGTGCCAGCAGCCCCGGACTAGCGGTAGATACGCAGTATTTT. It encodes CASSPGLAVDTQYF.

This clonotype showed up just a few times. The chain uses TRBV29-1 and TRBJ2-7; D ambiguous. The V and J ends lost 2 bases and 0 bases respectively, with 14 bases between them. The CDR3 runs to 15 residues. Per the germline V gene, CDR1 is SQVTM and CDR2 is ANQGSEA. The CDR3 nucleotides read TGCAGCGTTGAAATTTTGGAAGAGCTCTCCTACGAGCAGTACTTC. As protein: CSVEILEELSYEQYF.

This clonotype turned up a few times. The chain couples TRBV6-5 to TRBJ2-7; D not resolved. The CDR3 extends over 13 amino acids. V was pared by 4 bases and J by 0 bases, with 7 bases between. Per the germline V gene, CDR1 is MNHEY and CDR2 is SVGAGI. The CDR3 nucleotides are TGTGCCAGCAGTTGGGTGGTCTCCTACGAGCAGTACTTC. The encoded protein is CASSWVVSYEQYF.

This clonotype came up many times. This sequence joins TRBV12-3 or TRBV12-4 and TRBJ2-5; TRBD2 is a possible D gene (6 bases). Trimming cost V 6 bases and J 5 bases, with 16 bases left between them. The CDR3 is 14 residues long. The CDR3 reads CASRGTGVDETQYF. CDR3 sequence (DNA): TGTGCCAGCAGGGGGACTGGGGTTGATGAGACCCAGTACTTC.

The count of this clonotype is one. V is TRBV24-1 and J is TRBJ2-1, with 12 positions matching TRBD2. Germline V gene lookup returns CDR1 KGHDR and CDR2 SFDVKD. The CDR3 has 17 amino acids. V lost 5 bases and J lost 1; bases outside the gene matches: 5. DNA for the CDR3: TGTGCCACCAGTGTCACGACTAGCGGGAGTTCCTACAATGAGCAGTTCTTC. Translation: CATSVTTSGSSYNEQFF.

The CDR3 DNA follows: TGTGCCAGTAGGTCGGGGCATTTCACAGATACGCAGTATTTT. It codes for CASRSGHFTDTQYF. V is TRBV19 and J is TRBJ2-3; D tentatively reads TRBD1 or TRBD2 (5 bases each). The V and J ends lost 6 bases and 2 bases respectively, with 12 bases between them. The length of the CDR3 is 14 residues. Germline lookup yields CDR1 LNHDA and CDR2 SQIVND (reference sequence).

The chain recombines TRBV28 with TRBJ2-6, with 7 bases lining up with TRBD1. The CDR3 totals 17 residues. The V segment lost 6 bases and the J segment 2 bases; nucleotides outside the gene matches: 10. CDR1 and CDR2 from the germline V gene are MDHEN and SYDVKM. The CDR3 loop reads CASSVAQGLTGANVLTF. The CDR3 bases are TGTGCCAGCAGCGTTGCACAGGGGCTGACTGGGGCCAACGTCCTGACTTTC.

In nucleotides, the CDR3 is TGCAGTGCTTCCCTTTCGGGATTCAATCAGCCCCAGCATTTT. Amino acids: CSASLSGFNQPQHF. The chain recombines TRBV20-1 with TRBJ1-5; D unclear. V was trimmed by 5 bases and J by 3 bases, leaving 14 bases between them. This CDR3 spans 14 amino acids. The V gene's germline CDR1 is DFQATT and CDR2 SNEGSKA (reference sequence).

In its sample, this clonotype was seen a few times. The gene calls are TRBV14 and TRBJ2-7; weak D call: TRBD2 (5 bases). CDR1 SGHDN and CDR2 FVKESK come from the germline V gene. The CDR3 runs 15 residues. Trimming removed 4 bases at V and 9 bases at J, with 22 bases between. The CDR3 is CASSPMGASSGPQYF. The CDR3 DNA sequence: TGTGCCAGCAGCCCCATGGGAGCTTCATCAGGACCGCAGTACTTC.

This clonotype showed up many times. This sequence joins TRBV6-2 or TRBV6-3 and TRBJ2-1; 11 bases are shared with TRBD2. The CDR3 sequence is 20 residues long. CDR1 is MNHEY and CDR2 is SVGEGT in the germline V gene. Unmatched junction bases numbered 18, after V lost 6 bases and J lost 2 bases. DNA for the CDR3: TGTGCCAGCAGGCCACTCGCGGCCGGGACTAGCGGCGGGGCCTACAATGAGCAGTTCTTC. Protein product: CASRPLAAGTSGGAYNEQFF.

This clonotype was counted between two and nine times. V usage is TRBV6-9 and J usage is TRBJ1-1; D is unclear. This CDR3 comprises 15 residues. Germline CDR1 MNHGY, CDR2 SVAAGI. Trimming left V 4 bases short and J 1 base short, with 13 bases between. CDR3 coding DNA: TGTGCCAGCAGTTCCCCATTCATTTGGAACACTGAAGCTTTCTTT. Amino acids: CASSSPFIWNTEAFF.

The sample holds a few counts of this clonotype. This sequence joins TRBV6-1 and TRBJ1-3; possibly TRBD1 for D (6 bases). The germline CDR1 and CDR2 sequences are MNHNS and SASEGT. The CDR3 consists of 14 residues. Trimming pared 7 bases from V and 0 bases from J, leaving 10 bases between. CDR3 protein: CASKRDNSGNTIYF. The CDR3 DNA follows: TGTGCCAGCAAGAGGGACAACTCTGGAAACACCATATATTTT.

There are a few counts of this clonotype. The gene calls are TRBV10-1 and TRBJ1-1; no reliable D call. Germline V lookup: CDR1 WNHNN, CDR2 SYGVQD (reference sequence). Trimming took off 8 bases at V and 4 bases at J, with 14 bases between the two ends. The length of the CDR3 is 13 residues. The CDR3 region has the DNA TGCGCCAGCTCGAGCGTGTTGGGCACTGAAGCTTTCTTT. This translates into CASSSVLGTEAFF.

V and J are TRBV27 and TRBJ2-1, with a weak D call TRBD2 (5 bases). Deletions cut 6 bases from V and 0 bases from J, with 15 bases between. In germline, CDR1 is MNHEY, CDR2 SMNVEV (reference sequence). The CDR3 covers 16 residues. CDR3 protein: CASSNPSGSSYNEQFF. CDR3 bases: TGTGCCAGCAGCAACCCCAGCGGCAGCTCCTACAATGAGCAGTTCTTC.

This clonotype turned up a few times. The chain is built from TRBV6-2 or TRBV6-3 and TRBJ1-2; D is perhaps TRBD1 (5 bases). Trimming removed 5 bases at V and 1 base at J, with 8 bases between. CDR1 and CDR2 from the germline V gene are MNHEY and SVGEGT. This CDR3 region has 13 residues. The CDR3 region has the DNA TGTGCCAGCAGTGGCGACAGTAACTATGGCTACACCTTC. It translates to CASSGDSNYGYTF.

This clonotype occurred many times. The chain recombines TRBV7-6 with TRBJ1-5; TRBD1 is a possible D gene (6 bases). The CDR3 is 14 residues long. Deletions cut 6 bases from V and 6 bases from J, with 15 bases between. Germline V lookup: CDR1 SGHVS, CDR2 FNYEAQ. Here the CDR3 DNA reads TGTGCCAGCAGTCTAGGGGGGCCGGGTCAGCCCCAGCATTTT. Its protein product is CASSLGGPGQPQHF. The full variable domain, its missing parts supplied by reference TRBV7-6 and TRBJ1-5, is GAGVSQSPRYKVTKRGQDVALRCDPISGHVSLYWYRQALGQGPEFLTYFNYEAQQDKSGLPNDRFSAERPEGSISTLTIQRTEQRDSAMYRCASSLGGPGQPQHFGDGTRLSIL.

The chain is built from TRBV27 and TRBJ2-3; D may be TRBD1 or TRBD2 (5 bases each). The V end was cut by 4 bases, the J end by 0 bases, with 11 bases between. The CDR3 has 15 amino acids. The germline gives CDR1 MNHEY, CDR2 SMNVEV (reference sequence). The CDR3 here is CASSYKGPSTDTQYF. The CDR3 DNA reads TGTGCCAGCAGTTATAAGGGACCAAGCACAGATACGCAGTATTTT.

This clonotype was detected ten times or more. The rearrangement links TRBV20-1 to TRBJ2-7; 12 bases are shared with TRBD2. Germline CDR1 reads DFQATT; CDR2 reads SNEGSKA (reference sequence). This CDR3 has 13 residues. The ends lost 6 bases at V and 6 bases at J; junction bases unmatched: 6. The CDR3 DNA reads TGCAGTGCCCAGACACTAGCGGGAGGCGAGCAGTACTTC. Its protein is CSAQTLAGGEQYF.

The sample holds many counts of this clonotype. This chain connects TRBV3-1 to TRBJ2-4; maybe TRBD2 (6 bases). Germline CDR1 is LGHDT and CDR2 is YNNKEL (reference sequence). The V end was cut by 0 bases, the J end by 0 bases, with 9 bases between. The CDR3 runs 16 residues. This CDR3 is CASSQEPAGAKNIQYF. Written as DNA, the CDR3 is TGTGCCAGCAGCCAAGAACCAGCGGGAGCCAAAAACATTCAGTACTTC.

In its sample, this clonotype was seen many times. The chain has TRBV29-1 and TRBJ2-1; the match to TRBD2 covers 10 bases. J gave up 9 bases and V 1 base, and 9 bases lay outside the gene matches. Looked up from germline, CDR1 is SQVTM and CDR2 is ANQGSEA. The CDR3 runs to 15 residues. The CDR3 coding sequence is TGCAGCGTTGAAGGGCCTAGCGGGAGCCTCGGTGAGCAGTTCTTC. It is translated as CSVEGPSGSLGEQFF.

This clonotype was seen only a few times. The rearrangement links TRBV29-1 to TRBJ1-4; the D gene is possibly TRBD1 (5 bases). The CDR3 loop spans 14 amino acids. Deletions cut 4 bases from V and 8 bases from J, with 17 bases between. Germline CDR1 SQVTM, CDR2 ANQGSEA. CDR3 residues: CSVAGGGFKEKLFF. The DNA of the CDR3 is TGCAGCGTTGCGGGGGGAGGGTTTAAGGAAAAACTGTTTTTT.

Many counts were recorded for this clonotype. One end of the junction is discordant with germline, which a read error may explain. The chain has TRBV18 and TRBJ2-7; 8 bases align to TRBD1. Germline lookup yields CDR1 KGHSH and CDR2 LQKENI. The CDR3 consists of 14 residues. The CDR3, as DNA: TGCGCCAGCAGCCCAGGACAGGGTGTCTACGAGCAGTACTTC. This encodes CASSPGQGVYEQYF.